This paragraph reports one T cell receptor beta chain. Many counts were recorded for this clonotype. Its antigen is not yet known. Per-base qualities were not stored, and no clone one base away is much larger. Trimming takes 3 bases from V and 0 bases from J, and the germline ends sit 10 bases apart. The germline V gene specifies SGHRS as CDR1 and YFSETQ as CDR2. Reading from cysteine to phenylalanine, the CDR3 counts 14 amino acids. The entry retains the CDR3 DNA only, 42 bases that are in frame from base 1. This sample is drawn from a study of early T cells in non-severe SARS-CoV-2 infection (dated by TCRdb to the early 2020s). Broadly, across the study: Bulk RNA from unsorted whole blood was used for TCR sequencing, so alpha and beta chains could not be paired.

Set within a cohort of healthcare workers in London, UK, this nested case-control study involved weekly PCR testing of nasopharyngeal swabs along with blood sampling. Healthcare workers were enrolled in the week of the UK lockdown, from 23 to 31 March 2020, and were followed every week for up to roughly 15 weeks. The method behind the library was 5' RACE. Sequenced on a NextSeq 500. The TCR library protocol attached unique molecular identifiers to individual cDNA molecules to correct for sequencing error and PCR bias. Both TCR alpha and beta chains were sequenced, and tight co-correlation was observed between alpha and beta sequence abundances in each sample. The authors' pipeline ran thus. Decombinator V4 was used to perform V gene, J gene and CDR3 annotation of TCR sequences. Expanded TCRs were defined as changing significantly between any two time points under a Poisson model with p below 0.0001. TCR abundances were normalised to the total number of TCRs sequenced in each sample and reported as counts per million. MAIT TCRs were defined by TRAV1-2 paired with TRAJ12, TRAJ20 or TRAJ33, and iNKT TCRs by TRAV10 paired with TRAJ18. VDJdb, accessed 1 November 2021, was searched for CMV, EBV and SARS-CoV-2 annotated TCRs, with TCRs annotated for multiple antigens excluded. Using fastp trimming at Q25 and MiXCR clonotype assembly, TCRdb reanalyzed the public sequencing data and kept in-frame beta chains. Here each entry gathers all rows of one CDR3 protein and keeps the most common genes and DNA. None of the V and J calls come from the authors' own analysis; TCRdb made them. The sample table records 65,000 to 95,000 distinct CDR3 sequences; 5% of these occur just once. Around 7.8% of the sample lies in the top ten.

Paper-wide results and their limitations: VDJdb matching was skewed toward anti-spike CD8 responses and likely underestimated virus-specific expansions, missing private and CD4 specificities.

Recombination connected TRBV5-1 to TRBJ2-7; the D segment could be TRBD1, given 6 matching bases. The sample here was whole blood, taken at baseline. The origin of this receptor is an adult who was a healthcare worker with PCR-confirmed SARS-CoV-2 infection or an uninfected control (not recorded which). Here is the DNA: TGCGCCAGCAGCTACGGACAGAGCTCCTACGAGCAGTACTTC. It codes for CASSYGQSSYEQYF. Here the CDR3 is joined to the reference TRBV5-1 and TRBJ2-7 genes, and the full variable domain is: KAGVTQTPRYLIKTRGQQVTLSCSPISGHRSVSWYQQTPGQGLQFLFEYFSETQRNKGNFPGRFSGRQFSNSRSEMNVSTLELGDSALYLCASSYGQSSYEQYFGPGTRLTVT.